This passage covers 15 T cell receptor beta chains from one sample sequenced in a study of blood T cell repertoires in COVID-19. Using immunoSEQ multiplex PCR, the repertoire was profiled, and TCRdb retains in-frame clones only, with some absent. The sample contains some 350,000 clones, over 70% of which appear only once. The sequenced sample consisted of PBMCs or T cells enriched from blood (not recorded which). These receptors all come from a man aged 25-45 years who had recovered from COVID-19.

This chain connects TRBV2 to TRBJ2-7; D remains ambiguous. Germline lookup yields CDR1 SNHLY and CDR2 FYNNEI. This CDR3 is built from 12 residues. V shed 5 bases and J shed 4 bases, with 9 bases lying between them. The CDR3 sequence: CASSSLSYEQYF. The CDR3 region has the DNA TGTGCCAGCAGTTCCCTATCGTACGAGCAGTACTTC.

Details on this clone: Other DNA sequences within the sample encode an identical CDR3. This chain uses TRBV6-1 with TRBJ2-5; 7 nucleotides match TRBD2. Trimming took 3 bases from V and 5 from J; bases not matched to a gene: 0. The CDR3 runs 12 residues. Germline V lookup: CDR1 MNHNS, CDR2 SASEGT. CDR3 coding DNA: TGTGCCAGCAGTGAGGGGGGGGAGACCCAGTACTTC. This codes for CASSEGGETQYF.

The genes are TRBV5-1 and TRBJ2-2, with 9 bases lining up with TRBD1. V lost 4 bases and J lost 7; bases outside the gene matches: 8. This CDR3 is 15 amino acids long. Germline assignment: CDR1 SGHRS and CDR2 YFSETQ. Here the CDR3 reads CASSNGQGFGGELFF. For the CDR3, the DNA is TGCGCCAGCAGCAACGGACAGGGGTTCGGCGGGGAGCTGTTTTTT.

The CDR3 protein is CASRNTGGGEAFF. The CDR3 DNA reads TGTGCCAGCAGAAATACAGGGGGGGGTGAAGCTTTCTTT. This sequence joins TRBV28 and TRBJ1-1; TRBD1 aligns across 8 bases. V lost 6 bases to trimming and J lost 7 bases; unmatched junction nucleotides: 7. The CDR3 is 13 amino acids. From germline, CDR1 is MDHEN and CDR2 SYDVKM.

The rearrangement joins TRBV5-4 to TRBJ2-7; TRBD1 agrees at 7 bases. This CDR3 contains 16 residues. The V segment lost 5 bases and the J segment 1 base; nucleotides outside the gene matches: 12. Germline V gives CDR1 SGHNT, CDR2 YYREEE (reference sequence). The CDR3 loop is CASSRAGTEASYEQYF. In DNA, the CDR3 is TGTGCCAGCAGTCGCGCCGGGACAGAGGCTTCCTACGAGCAGTACTTC.

This clone was detected a few times. CDR3 protein: CASSLARGGEQYF. The CDR3 bases are TGTGCCAGCAGCTTAGCCAGAGGGGGCGAGCAGTACTTC. The J gene is TRBJ2-7, the V gene TRBV11-1; TRBD1 is a possible D gene (6 bases). With 0 bases removed from V and 6 bases from J, the gap between germline ends came to 9 bases. The CDR3 runs 13 residues. Germline lookup yields CDR1 SGHAT and CDR2 FQDESV (reference sequence).

The CDR3 DNA reads TGTGCCAGCAGCCAAGCTTTCGGGGACAGGAATCAGCCCCAGCATTTT. It translates to CASSQAFGDRNQPQHF. The gene calls are TRBV4-2 and TRBJ1-5; 8 nucleotides match TRBD1. With V trimmed by 1 base and J by 4 bases, 6 bases remained unmatched. Germline CDR1 reads LGHNA; CDR2 reads YNFKEQ. This CDR3 is 16 amino acids long.

Concerning this clone itself: The sample holds other DNA sequences that translate to the same CDR3. This rearrangement joins TRBV5-1 to TRBJ2-7; 11 nucleotides agree with TRBD1. There are 14 residues in the CDR3. Unmatched junction bases numbered 1, after V lost 0 bases and J lost 5 bases. The germline V gene has CDR1 SGHRS and CDR2 YFSETQ. The CDR3 DNA reads as TGCGCCAGCAGCTTGGGGGACAGGGGGGACGAGCAGTACTTC. Translation gives CASSLGDRGDEQYF. The full variable domain, its missing parts supplied by reference TRBV5-1 and TRBJ2-7, is KAGVTQTPRYLIKTRGQQVTLSCSPISGHRSVSWYQQTPGQGLQFLFEYFSETQRNKGNFPGRFSGRQFSNSRSEMNVSTLELGDSALYLCASSLGDRGDEQYFGPGTRLTVT.

J is TRBJ1-2 and V is TRBV3-1 (or the pseudogene TRBV3-2); maybe TRBD1 (6 bases). The CDR3 runs 11 residues. In germline, CDR1 is LGHDT, CDR2 YNNKEL (reference sequence). Trimming took off 6 bases at V and 8 bases at J, with 10 bases between the two ends. The DNA of the CDR3 is TGTGCCAGCAGGACCAGGGGCGGCTACACCTTC. Protein product: CASRTRGGYTF.

J is TRBJ1-3 and V is TRBV28, with 12 bases lining up with TRBD1. The CDR3 sequence is 17 residues long. Germline CDR1 is MDHEN and CDR2 is SYDVKM. J gave up 3 bases and V 4 bases, and 7 bases lay outside the gene matches. The DNA of the CDR3 is TGTGCCAGCAGTTCCCTCCGGGACAGGGGGCTTGGAAACACCATATATTTT. Translation gives CASSSLRDRGLGNTIYF.

The chain uses TRBV5-4 and TRBJ2-7, with 9 positions matching TRBD2. The germline CDR1 and CDR2 sequences are SGHNT and YYREEE (reference sequence). The trim removed 4 bases at V and 3 bases at J, leaving 5 bases unmatched. The CDR3 consists of 14 residues. The CDR3, as DNA: TGTGCCAGCAGCGAACGGCGGGGGGGCTACGAGCAGTACTTC. Its protein product is CASSERRGGYEQYF.

V and J are TRBV9 and TRBJ2-7; TRBD1 is a possible D gene (6 bases). The CDR3 sequence is 15 residues long. Trimming removed 0 bases at V and 0 bases at J, with 10 bases between. Per germline, CDR1 SGDLS and CDR2 YYNGEE. This CDR3 reads CASSVEGGLSYEQYF. CDR3 coding DNA: TGTGCCAGCAGCGTAGAAGGGGGTCTCTCCTACGAGCAGTACTTC.

V gene TRBV3-1 (or the pseudogene TRBV3-2) combines with J gene TRBJ2-4, with D uncertain. Germline lookup yields CDR1 LGHDT and CDR2 YNNKEL (reference sequence). The CDR3 is 15 residues long. Trimming removed 2 bases at V and 0 bases at J, with 8 bases between. This chain's CDR3 is CASSQNRIAKNIQYF. CDR3 DNA sequence: TGTGCCAGCAGCCAAAACAGAATAGCCAAAAACATTCAGTACTTC.

V is TRBV5-4 and J is TRBJ2-7, with 7 bases fitting TRBD1. Germline trimming cut 1 base from V and 2 bases from J; bases unmatched to any gene: 3. Per germline, CDR1 SGHNT and CDR2 YYREEE (reference sequence). The CDR3 extends over 14 amino acids. The CDR3 loop is CASSLWDSAYEQYF. CDR3 nucleotide sequence: TGTGCCAGCAGCTTGTGGGACAGCGCCTACGAGCAGTACTTC.

The chain has TRBV4-1 and TRBJ2-7; 14 bases are a match to TRBD2. Germline V gene lookup returns CDR1 MGHRA and CDR2 YSYEKL. CDR3 length equals 17 residues. The V segment lost 1 base and the J segment 4 bases; nucleotides outside the gene matches: 6. The CDR3 loop is CASSQVVGTSGGYEQYF. DNA for the CDR3: TGCGCCAGCAGCCAAGTAGTTGGGACTAGCGGGGGATACGAGCAGTACTTC.